This T cell receptor (beta chain) was profiled in a study of T cell repertoires in cytomegalovirus infection. As for the study in general: Public TCR beta signatures marked donors with CMV infection and the matching HLA.

TCRdb re-called the reads with MiXCR, one entry per CDR3 protein. This table has around 530,000 distinct CDR3 sequences, more than 20% appearing once. Trimming stripped 4 bases from V and 4 bases from J, with 8 bases between. CDR3 length equals 13 residues. CDR1 and CDR2 from the germline V gene are SGHTA and FQGTGA. The sequenced sample was PBMCs. V is TRBV7-3 and J is TRBJ2-1, with D hard to call. The sequence derives from a human donor in good health (CMV status not recorded). Some clones in this sample may be carry-over from other donors' samples. The CDR3 bases are TGTGCCAGCAGCTCGGCAGAATACAATGAGCAGTTCTTC. Protein product: CASSSAEYNEQFF.